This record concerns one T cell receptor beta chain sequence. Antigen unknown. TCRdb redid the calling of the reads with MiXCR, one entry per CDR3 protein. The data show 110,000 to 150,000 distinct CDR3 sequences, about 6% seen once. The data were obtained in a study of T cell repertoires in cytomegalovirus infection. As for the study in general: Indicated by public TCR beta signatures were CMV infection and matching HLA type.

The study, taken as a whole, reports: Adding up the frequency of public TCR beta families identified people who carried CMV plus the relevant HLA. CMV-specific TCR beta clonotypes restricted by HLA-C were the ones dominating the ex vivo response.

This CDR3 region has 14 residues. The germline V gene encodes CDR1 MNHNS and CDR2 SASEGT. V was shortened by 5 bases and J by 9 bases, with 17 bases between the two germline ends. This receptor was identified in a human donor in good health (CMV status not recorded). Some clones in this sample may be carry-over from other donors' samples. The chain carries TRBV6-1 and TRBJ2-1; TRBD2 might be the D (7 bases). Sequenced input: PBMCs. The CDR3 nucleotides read TGTGCCAGCAGTTACACCCTGGGGGGGGCTGAGCAGTTCTTC. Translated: CASSYTLGGAEQFF.